Presented here are 6 T cell receptor beta chains from one specimen sequenced in a study of OX40 agonist ivuxolimab in advanced cancers. Sequencing used immunoSEQ multiplex PCR; TCRdb keeps in-frame clones, though not all of them. The sample lists tens of thousands of clones; 80% to 90% were seen once. The sample in question was CD4+ or CD8+ T cells sorted from blood, obtained in a trial of the OX40 agonist ivuxolimab. These receptors originate from an adult with an advanced solid tumor such as melanoma, head and neck, liver or kidney cancer.

As to this clone: The same CDR3 also results from other DNA sequences found in this sample. The gene calls are TRBV5-1 and TRBJ1-5, with D possibly TRBD1 on 6 matching bases. The V gene lost 0 bases and the J gene lost 7 bases, with 11 bases spanning the gap. This CDR3 comprises 14 residues. Per the germline V gene, CDR1 is SGHRS and CDR2 is YFSETQ. CDR3 sequence (DNA): TGCGCCAGCAGCTTGGATGGGGGCCAGCAGCCCCAGCATTTT. It is translated as CASSLDGGQQPQHF.

This clone was recorded only once. This chain joins TRBV5-4 and TRBJ2-1; 9 bases are shared with TRBD2. The germline V gene encodes CDR1 SGHNT and CDR2 YYREEE (reference sequence). The length of the CDR3 is 15 residues. Losses at the gene ends were 4 bases for V and 6 bases for J; bases not matched to a gene: 8. The CDR3 coding sequence is TGTGCCAGCAGCCCCTCCGCGGGGGGGAGCAATGAGCAGTTCTTC. Translating gives CASSPSAGGSNEQFF.

The rearrangement links TRBV5-4 to TRBJ2-7; D is possibly TRBD1 (6 bases). CDR3 length: 15 residues. The germline CDR1 and CDR2 sequences are SGHNT and YYREEE (reference sequence). The ends were cut back, 4 bases at V and 0 bases at J, with 14 bases in the middle. The CDR3 spells CASSVKQGFSYEQYF. In DNA form, the CDR3 reads TGTGCCAGCAGCGTAAAACAGGGTTTCTCCTACGAGCAGTACTTC.

CDR3 loop: CASSFFQGQGSPLHF. The CDR3 DNA reads as TGTGCCAGCAGCTTTTTTCAGGGACAGGGTTCACCCCTCCACTTT. The genes are TRBV5-4 and TRBJ1-6; 9 bases agree with TRBD1. The V segment lost 2 bases and the J segment 9 bases; nucleotides outside the gene matches: 6. Germline V gene sequence: CDR1 SGHNT, CDR2 YYREEE (reference sequence). The CDR3 sequence is 15 residues long.

The rearrangement links TRBV6-5 to TRBJ1-1, with TRBD1 as a possible D gene (5 bases). Between the trimmed V and J ends, which lost 6 bases and 4 bases, there was a span of 18 bases. Germline V gene lookup returns CDR1 MNHEY and CDR2 SVGAGI. The CDR3 sequence is 15 residues long. The CDR3 sequence: CASSYTGPGVTEAFF. The DNA for the CDR3 is TGTGCCAGCAGCTACACGGGCCCGGGGGTCACTGAAGCTTTCTTT.

The chain has TRBV6-5 and TRBJ2-5; 12 nucleotides agree with TRBD2. V was pared by 2 bases and J by 6 bases, with 7 bases of the junction left unmatched. Germline CDR1 and CDR2: MNHEY and SVGAGI. The CDR3 totals 16 residues. In nucleotides, the CDR3 is TGTGCCAGCAGTTACACCGGACTAGCGGGGAAGAAGACCCAGTACTTC. Its translation is CASSYTGLAGKKTQYF.